This TCR beta chain was recorded in a study of cytomegalovirus exposure and HLA in healthy donors. Study at large: Among the approximately 400 genotyped donors, 70% to 90% were placed in the Caucasian-associated ancestry cluster.

Both 60 Vbeta primers and 13 Jbeta primers went into the PCR. The data were produced by immunoSEQ multiplex PCR, yet TCRdb's version contains in-frame clones alone and is incomplete. This sample has about 110,000 clones, with 76% found just once. Nominally healthy donors were sampled, though unrecorded immune exposures were likely. Comments on this clone: Its specificity is unknown.

Study-wide results and limits: TCR beta chains associated with HLA were, in a later analysis, more clonally expanded than equally common others. An Asian-associated ancestry cluster reportedly showed fewer N-insertions than the roughly 600-donor mean in a later analysis.

The CDR3 runs 13 residues. The V gene's germline CDR1 is SGDLS and CDR2 YYNGEE. Trimming shortened V by 5 bases and J by 4 bases, and 11 bases separated the two germline ends. Sequenced sample: PBMCs. The chain joins TRBV9 to TRBJ2-3, with D hard to call. This TCR derives from a young man in good health and CMV-seropositive. CDR3 nucleotide sequence: TGTGCCAGCAGTACCCTCGAGGCAGATACGCAGTATTTT. Its translation is CASSTLEADTQYF.